Given below is one T cell receptor (beta chain) in context. Its target is not known. This sample is part of a study of T cell responses to AZD1222 COVID-19 vaccine. Overall study results and limits: Spike regions recognized by vaccine-associated CD4 TCRs spanned the protein, led by 160-218 and 743-854. Repertoires were obtained solely post-peak T cell response. Baseline antibody screening turned up just six or seven seropositive AZD1222 recipients.

The CDR3 extends over 16 amino acids. Unmatched junction bases numbered 11, after V lost 4 bases and J lost 3 bases. Germline CDR1 is SGHAT and CDR2 is FQNNGV. Assay: immunoSEQ multiplex PCR; the TCRdb copy retains only in-frame clones and omits some. The repertoire holds over 150,000 clones, with around 91% as singletons. This material consisted of peripheral blood, taken on day 0 of AZD1222 vaccination. The chain recombines TRBV11-2 with TRBJ2-5; TRBD1 matches at 7 bases. This sequence originates from an adult in good health. CDR3 bases: TGTGCCAGCAGCTCAACGGGACAGTGGTCCAAAGAGACCCAGTACTTC. This encodes CASSSTGQWSKETQYF.